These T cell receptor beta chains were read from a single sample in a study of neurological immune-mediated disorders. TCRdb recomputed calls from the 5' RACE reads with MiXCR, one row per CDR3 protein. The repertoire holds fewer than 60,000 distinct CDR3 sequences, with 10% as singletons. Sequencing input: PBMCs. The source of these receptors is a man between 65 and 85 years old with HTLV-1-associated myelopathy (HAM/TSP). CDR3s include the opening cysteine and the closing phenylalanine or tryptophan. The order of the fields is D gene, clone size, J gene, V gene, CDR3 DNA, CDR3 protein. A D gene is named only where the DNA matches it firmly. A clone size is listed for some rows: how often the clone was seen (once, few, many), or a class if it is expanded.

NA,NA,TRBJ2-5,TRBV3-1,TGTGCCAGCATCGGTAGGAGTGCCGGAGAGACCCAGTACTTC,CASIGRSAGETQYF
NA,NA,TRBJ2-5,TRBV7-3,TGTGCCAGCAGCTTATTAGCTCTTGAGACCCAGTACTTC,CASSLLALETQYF
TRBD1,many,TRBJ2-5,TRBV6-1,TGTGCCAGCAGTGACCTGCCGGGACAGGGGGGAGAGACCCAGTACTTC,CASSDLPGQGGETQYF
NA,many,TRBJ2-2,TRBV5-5,TGTGCCAGCGGGAGACTAACAAGTCCCGGGGAGCTGTTTTTT,CASGRLTSPGELFF
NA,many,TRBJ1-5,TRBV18,TGTGCCAGCTCCCTGGGACCGGACAAAAGACAGCCCCAGCATTTT,CASSLGPDKRQPQHF
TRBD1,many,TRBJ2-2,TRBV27,TGTGCCAGCACTAACCTTAGATCTACAGGGGGGCTCCCTACCGGGGAGCTGTTTTTT,CASTNLRSTGGLPTGELFF
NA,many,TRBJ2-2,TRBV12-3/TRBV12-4,TGTGCCAGCAGTGTGTTAGGGGGGGAGCTGTTTTTT,CASSVLGGELFF
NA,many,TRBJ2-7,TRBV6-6,TGTGCCAGCAGTTACTCAGCCGCCCAATCCTACGAGCAGTACTTC,CASSYSAAQSYEQYF
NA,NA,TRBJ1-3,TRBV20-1,TGCAGTGCTACCCACATTGTTGGCAATGGAAACACCATATATTTT,CSATHIVGNGNTIYF
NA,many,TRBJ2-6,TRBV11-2,TGTGCCAGCAGCTTAGATGGGGTTGCGGGGGCCAACGTCCTGACTTTC,CASSLDGVAGANVLTF
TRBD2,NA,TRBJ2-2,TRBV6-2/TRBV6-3,TGTGCCAGCAGTTACTTGCCGGGACTAGCCGGGGAGCTGTTTTTT,CASSYLPGLAGELFF
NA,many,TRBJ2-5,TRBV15,TGTGCCACCAATGACCCGCAGGGTAGACAAGAGACCCAGTACTTC,CATNDPQGRQETQYF
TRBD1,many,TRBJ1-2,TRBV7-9,TGTGCCAGCAGCCAGGACAGGGCTGGCTACACCTTC,CASSQDRAGYTF
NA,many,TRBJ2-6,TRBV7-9,TGTGCCAGCAGCCCCAGGGGGGCTGGGGCCAACGTCCTGACTTTC,CASSPRGAGANVLTF
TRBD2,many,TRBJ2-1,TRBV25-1,TGTGCCAGCAGTGAGGGACTAGCGGAGCGCTACAATGAGCAGTTCTTC,CASSEGLAERYNEQFF
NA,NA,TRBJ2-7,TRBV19,TGTGCCAGTAGCAGGTGGGCGGTTGGCTACGAGCAGTACTTC,CASSRWAVGYEQYF
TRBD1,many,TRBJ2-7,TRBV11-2,TGTGCCAGCAGCCCATCTTCAGGGGGATACTACGAGCAGTACTTC,CASSPSSGGYYEQYF
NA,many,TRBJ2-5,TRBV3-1,TGTGCCAGCAGCCAAGATCTCGGAGGAGAGACCCAGTACTTC,CASSQDLGGETQYF
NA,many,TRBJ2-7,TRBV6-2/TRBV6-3,TGTGCCAGCAGGAGGGAAGGGACCTACGAGCAGTACTTC,CASRREGTYEQYF
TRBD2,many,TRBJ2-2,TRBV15,TGTGCCACCAGACTTAGCGGGAGGGAAACCGGGGAGCTGTTTTTT,CATRLSGRETGELFF
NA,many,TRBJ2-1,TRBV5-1,TGCGCCAGCAGCTTGGTAGCTAGCGACTACAATGAGCAGTTCTTC,CASSLVASDYNEQFF
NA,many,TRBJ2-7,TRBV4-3,TGCGCCAGCAGCCTTCTTCAGGGCGTACACGAGCAGTACTTC,CASSLLQGVHEQYF
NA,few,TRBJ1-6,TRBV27,TGTGCCAGCAGTTTTCTCTCTTCACCCCTCCACTTT,CASSFLSSPLHF
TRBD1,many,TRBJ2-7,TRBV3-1,TGTGCCAGCAACGGACAGGGTTACGAGCAGTACTTC,CASNGQGYEQYF
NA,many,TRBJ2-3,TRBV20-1,TGCAGTGCTAGAGATTTCTCCCAAGGGACCGCAGGAGATACGCAGTATTTT,CSARDFSQGTAGDTQYF
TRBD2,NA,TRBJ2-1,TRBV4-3,TGCGCCAGCAGCCAAGGGTCTAGCGGAGACTACAATGAGCAGTTCTTC,CASSQGSSGDYNEQFF
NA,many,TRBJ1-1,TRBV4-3,TGCGCCAGCAGCCAAGTTCTGGGGGGAGACACTGAAGCTTTCTTT,CASSQVLGGDTEAFF
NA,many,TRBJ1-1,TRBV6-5,TGTGCCAGCAGTTACAGTAGGAACACTGAAGCTTTCTTT,CASSYSRNTEAFF
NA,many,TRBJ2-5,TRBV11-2,TGTGCCAGCAGCTCCTGGCGGGAAGAGACCCAGTACTTC,CASSSWREETQYF
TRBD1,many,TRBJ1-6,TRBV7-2,TGTGCCAGCAGCTTAGGGGGGACAGGGGGCTCCTATAATTCACCCCTCCACTTT,CASSLGGTGGSYNSPLHF
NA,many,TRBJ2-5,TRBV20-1,TGCAGTGCTAGAGTTATAGTGGGAGAGACCCAGTACTTC,CSARVIVGETQYF
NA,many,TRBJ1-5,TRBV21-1,TGTGCCAGCAGCAAAGCGATAGGGACGGAGCCCCAGCATTTT,CASSKAIGTEPQHF
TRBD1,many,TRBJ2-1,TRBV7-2,TGTGCCAGCAGTCAAGAGGGACAGTCGTACAATGAGCAGTTCTTC,CASSQEGQSYNEQFF
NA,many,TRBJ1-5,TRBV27,TGTGCCAGCAGTTTCGCAGGGTCCGATCAGCCCCAGCATTTT,CASSFAGSDQPQHF
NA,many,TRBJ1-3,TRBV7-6,TGTGCCAGCAGCCCAGCTGGGGTGGCTGGAAACACCATATATTTT,CASSPAGVAGNTIYF
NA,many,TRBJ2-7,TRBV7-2,TGTGCCAGCAGCTTAGTTTGGGCTAGCTACGAGCAGTACTTC,CASSLVWASYEQYF
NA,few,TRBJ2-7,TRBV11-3,TGTGCCAGCAGCGACAGGTCTATGAGCTACGAGCAGTACTTC,CASSDRSMSYEQYF
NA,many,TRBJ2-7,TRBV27,TGTGCCAGCAGTTTCTTACTGGCGGGAAAAACCTACGAGCAGTACTTC,CASSFLLAGKTYEQYF
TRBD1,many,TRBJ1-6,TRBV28,TGTGCCGTACCTGGGGACAGGCCCTCAATTCTCCACTTT,CAVPGDRPSILHF
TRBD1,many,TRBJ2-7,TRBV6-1,TGTGCCAGCAGTGCCGAGGGGGCCGCCTCCTACGAGCAGTACTTC,CASSAEGAASYEQYF
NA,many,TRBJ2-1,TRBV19,TGTGCCAGTGGGGGTCGGAATGAGCAGTTCTTC,CASGGRNEQFF
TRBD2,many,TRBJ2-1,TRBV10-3,TGTGCCATCAGTGACTCCTTGGGGGGGAATGAGCAGTTCTTC,CAISDSLGGNEQFF
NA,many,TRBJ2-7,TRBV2,TGTGCCAGCAGTAAACAGGAGAACTACGAGCAGTACTTC,CASSKQENYEQYF
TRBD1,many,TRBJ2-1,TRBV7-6,TGTGCCAGCAGCGCCCAGGTTACAGGGGTTGTCCACAATGAGCAGTTCTTC,CASSAQVTGVVHNEQFF
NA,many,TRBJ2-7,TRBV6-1,TGTGCCAGCAGTGTGACTAGTATCGAGCAGTACTTC,CASSVTSIEQYF
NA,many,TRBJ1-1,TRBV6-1,TGTGCCAGCATGCAGGGTTCGTACACTGAAGCTTTCTTT,CASMQGSYTEAFF
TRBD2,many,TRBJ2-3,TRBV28,TGTGCCAGCAGTCTTCCCCTAGCGGGACCGGATACGCAGTATTTT,CASSLPLAGPDTQYF